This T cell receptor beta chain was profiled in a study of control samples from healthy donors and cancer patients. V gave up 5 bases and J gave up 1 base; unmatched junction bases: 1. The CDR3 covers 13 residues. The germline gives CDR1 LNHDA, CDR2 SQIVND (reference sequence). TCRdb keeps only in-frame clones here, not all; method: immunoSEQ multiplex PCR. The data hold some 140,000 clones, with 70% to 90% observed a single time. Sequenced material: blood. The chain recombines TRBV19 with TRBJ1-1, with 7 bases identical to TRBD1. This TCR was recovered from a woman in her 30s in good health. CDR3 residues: CASSGTANTEAFF. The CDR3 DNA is TGTGCCAGTAGTGGGACAGCGAACACTGAAGCTTTCTTT.